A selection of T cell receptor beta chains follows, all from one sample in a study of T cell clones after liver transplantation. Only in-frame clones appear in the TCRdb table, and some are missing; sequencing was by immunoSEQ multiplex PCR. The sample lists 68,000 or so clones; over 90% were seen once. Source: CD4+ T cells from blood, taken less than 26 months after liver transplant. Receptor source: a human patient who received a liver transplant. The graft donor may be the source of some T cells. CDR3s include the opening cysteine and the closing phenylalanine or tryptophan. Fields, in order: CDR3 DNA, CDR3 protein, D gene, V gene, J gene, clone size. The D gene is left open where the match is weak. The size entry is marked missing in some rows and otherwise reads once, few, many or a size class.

CDR3nt: TGCGCCAGCAGCCAACCGGGACAGAAGATCTACGAGCAGTACTTC; CDR3aa: CASSQPGQKIYEQYF; d_gene: TRBD1; v_gene: TRBV4-1; j_gene: TRBJ2-7; abundance: NA
CDR3nt: TGTGCCAGCACCCAACAGGGTAATGGCTACACCTTC; CDR3aa: CASTQQGNGYTF; d_gene: NA; v_gene: TRBV2; j_gene: TRBJ1-2; abundance: NA
CDR3nt: TGTGCCAGCAGCTTAGACGGGGACGGTTGGGGCAATGAGCAGTTCTTC; CDR3aa: CASSLDGDGWGNEQFF; d_gene: NA; v_gene: TRBV7-2; j_gene: TRBJ2-1; abundance: NA
CDR3nt: TGTGCCAGCGCAAACAGAGAGACCCAGTACTTC; CDR3aa: CASANRETQYF; d_gene: NA; v_gene: TRBV2; j_gene: TRBJ2-5; abundance: NA
CDR3nt: TGTGCCAGCAGCTTAGGCGCTAGCGGGAGTTTTCAAGAGACCCAGTACTTC; CDR3aa: CASSLGASGSFQETQYF; d_gene: TRBD2; v_gene: TRBV11-3; j_gene: TRBJ2-5; abundance: once
CDR3nt: TGTGCCAGCTCACTCTTAGACAGGGGAGACACTGAAGCTTTCTTT; CDR3aa: CASSLLDRGDTEAFF; d_gene: TRBD1; v_gene: TRBV18; j_gene: TRBJ1-1; abundance: NA
CDR3nt: TGTGCCAGCAGACTTAAACGGGACTCCAATGAGCAGTTCTTC; CDR3aa: CASRLKRDSNEQFF; d_gene: NA; v_gene: TRBV6-5; j_gene: TRBJ2-1; abundance: NA
CDR3nt: TGTGCCAGTAGCGATACTAGCACAGATACGCAGTATTTT; CDR3aa: CASSDTSTDTQYF; d_gene: NA; v_gene: TRBV19; j_gene: TRBJ2-3; abundance: NA
CDR3nt: TGTGCCAGCAGCCTTACAGGGGATAATACCTACGAGCAGTACTTC; CDR3aa: CASSLTGDNTYEQYF; d_gene: TRBD1; v_gene: TRBV6-4; j_gene: TRBJ2-7; abundance: NA
CDR3nt: TGTGCCAGCAGCTTAGACAGTTTCAACGTCCTGACTTTC; CDR3aa: CASSLDSFNVLTF; d_gene: NA; v_gene: TRBV7-9; j_gene: TRBJ2-6; abundance: NA
CDR3nt: TGTGCCAGCAGCTACCGATCCGGGACAGGGGGCTTTAAGGGTGGCTACACCTTC; CDR3aa: CASSYRSGTGGFKGGYTF; d_gene: TRBD1; v_gene: TRBV5-6; j_gene: TRBJ1-2; abundance: NA
CDR3nt: TGTGCCAGTAGTATAGGTTCGAGGGCCGGAAAACTGTTTTTT; CDR3aa: CASSIGSRAGKLFF; d_gene: NA; v_gene: TRBV19; j_gene: TRBJ1-4; abundance: NA
CDR3nt: TGTGCCAGTAGTATATACGGAAAGGCAGGGGACTATGGCTACACCTTC; CDR3aa: CASSIYGKAGDYGYTF; d_gene: NA; v_gene: TRBV19; j_gene: TRBJ1-2; abundance: NA
CDR3nt: TGTGCCAGCAGCTTGGCCCACCGTTTGAACACTGAAGCTTTCTTT; CDR3aa: CASSLAHRLNTEAFF; d_gene: NA; v_gene: TRBV5-4; j_gene: TRBJ1-1; abundance: NA
CDR3nt: TGCGCCAGCAGCCAAGATCTTAGGGCAGGGGACGAGCAGTACTTC; CDR3aa: CASSQDLRAGDEQYF; d_gene: NA; v_gene: TRBV4-3; j_gene: TRBJ2-7; abundance: NA
CDR3nt: TGCGCCAGCAGCTTTGAAACGGGACAACGGAACATTCAGTACTTC; CDR3aa: CASSFETGQRNIQYF; d_gene: NA; v_gene: TRBV5-1; j_gene: TRBJ2-4; abundance: NA
CDR3nt: TGCAGCGTTCCTCTAGCGGGAGGCTTCGATGAGCAGTTCTTC; CDR3aa: CSVPLAGGFDEQFF; d_gene: TRBD2; v_gene: TRBV29-1; j_gene: TRBJ2-1; abundance: NA
CDR3nt: TGTGCCAGTGTCTCTGTGGAAGAGACCCAGTACTTC; CDR3aa: CASVSVEETQYF; d_gene: NA; v_gene: TRBV19; j_gene: TRBJ2-5; abundance: once
CDR3nt: TGTGCCAGCAGCTTAGTAGGGACTAGCGAATACAATGAGCAGTTCTTC; CDR3aa: CASSLVGTSEYNEQFF; d_gene: TRBD2; v_gene: TRBV7-2; j_gene: TRBJ2-1; abundance: NA
CDR3nt: TGTGCCAGCAGCTTAGTGGCGAACACTGAAGCTTTCTTT; CDR3aa: CASSLVANTEAFF; d_gene: NA; v_gene: TRBV7-9; j_gene: TRBJ1-1; abundance: NA
CDR3nt: TGTGCCAGCAGCGTATTCGACGGGAGCTCCTACAATGAGCAGTTCTTC; CDR3aa: CASSVFDGSSYNEQFF; d_gene: NA; v_gene: TRBV9; j_gene: TRBJ2-1; abundance: NA
CDR3nt: TGTGCCAGCAGCCGGGCGCCGAGAGAGACCCAGTACTTC; CDR3aa: CASSRAPRETQYF; d_gene: NA; v_gene: TRBV7-6; j_gene: TRBJ2-5; abundance: NA
CDR3nt: TGTGCCAGCAGCCCAACTAGCCTAGCCTTACATGAGCAGTTCTTC; CDR3aa: CASSPTSLALHEQFF; d_gene: NA; v_gene: TRBV7-9; j_gene: TRBJ2-1; abundance: NA
CDR3nt: TGTGCCAGCTCACCACTAGACAGGGCGGCTGAAGCTTTCTTT; CDR3aa: CASSPLDRAAEAFF; d_gene: TRBD1; v_gene: TRBV18; j_gene: TRBJ1-1; abundance: NA
CDR3nt: TGTGCCAGCAGTGGCCGACAGGGTAGGAATGAAAAACTGTTTTTT; CDR3aa: CASSGRQGRNEKLFF; d_gene: TRBD1; v_gene: TRBV2; j_gene: TRBJ1-4; abundance: once
CDR3nt: TGTGCCAGCAGTTTCTCGGCAGGGGTTGGCTACACCTTC; CDR3aa: CASSFSAGVGYTF; d_gene: NA; v_gene: TRBV27; j_gene: TRBJ1-2; abundance: NA
CDR3nt: TGTGCCAGCAGCCAAGGGGCCTCGGGGCTCACTAATGAAAAACTGTTTTTT; CDR3aa: CASSQGASGLTNEKLFF; d_gene: NA; v_gene: TRBV4-2; j_gene: TRBJ1-4; abundance: NA
CDR3nt: TGCGCCAGCAGCCAAGATGGCGGGAGGCCCAGCTCCTACAATGAGCAGTTCTTC; CDR3aa: CASSQDGGRPSSYNEQFF; d_gene: TRBD2; v_gene: TRBV4-1; j_gene: TRBJ2-1; abundance: NA
CDR3nt: TGTGCCTCCCACCCCACAGGCGGCTACGAGCAGTACTTC; CDR3aa: CASHPTGGYEQYF; d_gene: NA; v_gene: TRBV19; j_gene: TRBJ2-7; abundance: NA
CDR3nt: TGTGCCAGCAGTGTATCCGGGACAGGGCATCAGCCCCAGCATTTT; CDR3aa: CASSVSGTGHQPQHF; d_gene: TRBD1; v_gene: TRBV27; j_gene: TRBJ1-5; abundance: NA
CDR3nt: TGCGCCAGCAGCCCCCTTGGAGGACAGGGGAGCGGACAGCCCCAGCATTTT; CDR3aa: CASSPLGGQGSGQPQHF; d_gene: TRBD1; v_gene: TRBV4-1; j_gene: TRBJ1-5; abundance: NA
CDR3nt: TGTGCCAGCAGCCTCCGACTAGCGGGAGTCGAGCAGTACTTC; CDR3aa: CASSLRLAGVEQYF; d_gene: TRBD2; v_gene: TRBV9; j_gene: TRBJ2-7; abundance: NA
CDR3nt: TGTGCCAGCAGCGGACGGGTCGGAGAGACCCAGTACTTC; CDR3aa: CASSGRVGETQYF; d_gene: NA; v_gene: TRBV7-9; j_gene: TRBJ2-5; abundance: once
CDR3nt: TGTGCCAGCAGCTTAGAACACTACCCCTACGAGCAGTACTTC; CDR3aa: CASSLEHYPYEQYF; d_gene: NA; v_gene: TRBV11-2; j_gene: TRBJ2-7; abundance: NA
CDR3nt: TGCAGCGGGTACAGGGACACAGATACGCAGTATTTT; CDR3aa: CSGYRDTDTQYF; d_gene: NA; v_gene: TRBV29-1; j_gene: TRBJ2-3; abundance: NA
CDR3nt: TGTGCCAGCAGCCGCCGGGACTACGAGCAGTACTTC; CDR3aa: CASSRRDYEQYF; d_gene: NA; v_gene: TRBV11-3; j_gene: TRBJ2-7; abundance: NA
CDR3nt: TGTGCCAGCTCACTTCGACAGGGGTTTGAGACCCAGTACTTC; CDR3aa: CASSLRQGFETQYF; d_gene: TRBD1; v_gene: TRBV18; j_gene: TRBJ2-5; abundance: once
CDR3nt: TGTGCCATCAGGATAGGGACAGGGAACACTGAAGCTTTCTTT; CDR3aa: CAIRIGTGNTEAFF; d_gene: TRBD1; v_gene: TRBV10-3; j_gene: TRBJ1-1; abundance: NA
CDR3nt: TGCAGCGTTGAAGATCTTCAGGGGGCTAGAGGCTACACCTTC; CDR3aa: CSVEDLQGARGYTF; d_gene: TRBD1; v_gene: TRBV29-1; j_gene: TRBJ1-2; abundance: NA
CDR3nt: TGTGCCAGCAGCTTAGAGGCTAGCGGAGATTACGAGCAGTACTTC; CDR3aa: CASSLEASGDYEQYF; d_gene: TRBD2; v_gene: TRBV7-9; j_gene: TRBJ2-7; abundance: NA
CDR3nt: TGTGCCAGCGGACCCTCTAGCGATGAGCAGTTCTTC; CDR3aa: CASGPSSDEQFF; d_gene: NA; v_gene: TRBV11-3; j_gene: TRBJ2-1; abundance: once
CDR3nt: TGTGCCAGCAGCCCGACGCAGTGGGGTGCAGAGACCCAGTACTTC; CDR3aa: CASSPTQWGAETQYF; d_gene: NA; v_gene: TRBV5-6; j_gene: TRBJ2-5; abundance: once
CDR3nt: TGTGCCAGCAGCTTGGGTGGTTACAATGAGCAGTTCTTC; CDR3aa: CASSLGGYNEQFF; d_gene: NA; v_gene: TRBV5-6; j_gene: TRBJ2-1; abundance: NA
CDR3nt: TGTGCCAGCAGAGGGGCTGGGGAAGCTTTCTTT; CDR3aa: CASRGAGEAFF; d_gene: NA; v_gene: TRBV6-1; j_gene: TRBJ1-1; abundance: few